This T cell receptor (beta chain) was found in a study of T cell responses to AZD1222 COVID-19 vaccine (dated by TCRdb to about 2021). Broadly, across the study: TCR sequencing covered some 250 trial participants: 200 to 220 given two doses of AZD1222 and around 25 given two doses of MenACWY control vaccine. Enrollment into the trials was organized by age into subgroups of 18-55, 56-69 and 70-plus years, and those subgroups contained about 160, 30 and 59 TCR-sequenced participants, respectively. On the study overall, not on this receptor specifically: Participants were mostly white British and included more females than males, and it was suggested by the authors that clonal diversity may have been underestimated. Vaccine-associated CD4 TCRs spanned the whole spike protein, with dominant responses in regions 160-218 and 743-854. Conclusions about previously exposed vaccinees are limited because only a handful of AZD1222 recipients were SARS-CoV-2 seropositive at baseline. No day 14 peak-response samples were available, so repertoires were characterized only after the peak T cell response. The 56-69-year group was small, and its depth increase did not reach significance, likely because of low power. After two AZD1222 doses, both the breadth and the depth of spike-specific TCRs were significantly higher than at day 0 and than in MenACWY recipients. Reportedly, almost half of the unique spike-specific TCRs recognized epitopes lying outside the regions that are mutated in the B.1.351 and B.1.1.7 variants.

To note about this clone: Its antigen is currently not known. No quality values exist for individual bases; no much larger clone is one base distant.

Read against the paper, the sample's time point label means: about 28 days (+/-7) after the second vaccine dose. AZD1222 recipients whose second dose came at about 4 weeks and those whose second dose came at about 12 weeks were combined into one group, since spike-specific TCR depth and breadth did not differ between the two schedules. The vaccinee samples were drawn from two UK trials, COV001 and COV002, one of which was a single-blind randomized controlled phase 2/3 trial testing AZD1222 (ChAdOx1 nCoV-19) in healthy adults. For TCRbeta chain sequencing, PBMC samples from trial participants were taken at day 0 and at day 28 after the second dose. Counted from cysteine to phenylalanine, this CDR3 has 13 amino acids. Only the CDR3 region is kept as DNA, spanning 39 bases read in frame from base 1. The germline V gene specifies KGHSH as CDR1 and LQKENI as CDR2. The junction carries 9 bases between V and J, which are trimmed by 6 bases and 2 bases respectively.

The CDR3 regions of human TCRbeta chains were analyzed by immunosequencing. In the source study's methods: Repertoire TCRs were checked for matches against a reference library of SARS-CoV-2-specific TCRs that had been generated using the MIRA antigen-specificity platform. Breadth meant the fraction of unique TCRs that were SARS-CoV-2-associated, whereas depth meant the fraction of total T cells that were SARS-CoV-2-associated. Each spike-specific TCR was assigned to its reactive spike region and to a CD4 or CD8 class using the MIRA data. Log10-transformed breadth and depth values were compared by one-way ANOVA with Sidak's multiple comparisons tests. TCRdb holds this immuneACCESS table with in-frame rearrangements only. Some clones are missing; in checked studies, unresolved V genes explain under half, and the rest has no known cause. V, J and clone size are taken as reported in that table, and D and trimming were inferred from the DNA itself. Recorded for this sample are about 160,000 clones; 88% of them occurred a single time. The top ten clonotypes cover around 4.5% of the sample.

This chain joins TRBV18 to TRBJ2-3; too little of a D gene remains to name it. The sequence came from an adult who received the AZD1222 COVID-19 vaccine. The sample here was peripheral blood, taken 28 days after the second AZD1222 dose. CDR3 loop: CASSPRHTDTQYF. At the DNA level, the sequence is TGTGCCAGCTCCCCGAGACACACAGATACGCAGTATTTT.